Here is one T cell receptor (beta chain) with its context. The PCR contained 60 Vbeta and 13 Jbeta primers. Profiling relied on immunoSEQ multiplex PCR, and the TCRdb table lists in-frame clones only, not all of them. The table records roughly 120,000 clones, roughly three quarters of them present only once. These data are taken from a study of cytomegalovirus exposure and HLA in healthy donors. The CDR3 loop spans 14 amino acids. J lost 0 bases, V lost 5 bases, and 2 bases had no gene match. The germline V gene has CDR1 SQVTM and CDR2 ANQGSEA. The chain employs TRBV29-1 and TRBJ2-2; 8 positions match TRBD1. Sequenced material: PBMCs. This receptor was obtained from a man in his thirties or forties in good health and CMV-seropositive. The CDR3 loop reads CSVYRGTNTGELFF. CDR3 nucleotide sequence: TGCAGCGTTTACAGGGGGACGAACACCGGGGAGCTGTTTTTT.